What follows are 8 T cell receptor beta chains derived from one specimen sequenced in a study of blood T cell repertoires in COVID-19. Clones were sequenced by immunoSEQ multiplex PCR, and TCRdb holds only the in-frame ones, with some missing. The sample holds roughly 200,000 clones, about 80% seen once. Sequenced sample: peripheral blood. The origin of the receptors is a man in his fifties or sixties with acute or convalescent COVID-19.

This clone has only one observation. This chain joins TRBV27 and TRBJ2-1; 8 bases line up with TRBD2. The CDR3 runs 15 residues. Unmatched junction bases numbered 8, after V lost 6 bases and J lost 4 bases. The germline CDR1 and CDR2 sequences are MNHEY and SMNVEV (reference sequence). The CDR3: CASSPRLAWYNEQFF. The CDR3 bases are TGTGCCAGCAGCCCCCGACTAGCGTGGTACAATGAGCAGTTCTTC.

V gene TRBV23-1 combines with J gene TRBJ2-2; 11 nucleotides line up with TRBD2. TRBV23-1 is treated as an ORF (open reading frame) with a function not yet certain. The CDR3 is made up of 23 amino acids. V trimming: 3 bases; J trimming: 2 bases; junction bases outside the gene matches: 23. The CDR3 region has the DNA TGCGCCAGCAGTCACCCCCCCACGACAGCTATTCCGGGACTAGCGGATAACACCGGGGAGCTGTTTTTT. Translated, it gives CASSHPPTTAIPGLADNTGELFF.

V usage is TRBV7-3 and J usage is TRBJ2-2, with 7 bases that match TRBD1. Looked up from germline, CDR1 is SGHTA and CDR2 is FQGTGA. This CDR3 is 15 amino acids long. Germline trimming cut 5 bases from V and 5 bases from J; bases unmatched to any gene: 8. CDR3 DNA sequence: TGTGCCAGCAGCATCGGGACAGACCTTACCGGGGAGCTGTTTTTT. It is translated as CASSIGTDLTGELFF.

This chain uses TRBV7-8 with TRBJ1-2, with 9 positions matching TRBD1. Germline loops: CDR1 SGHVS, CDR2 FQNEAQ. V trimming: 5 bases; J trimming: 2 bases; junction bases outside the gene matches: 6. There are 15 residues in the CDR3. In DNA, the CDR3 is TGTGCCAGCAGCGCGGGGACAGGGCGGAACTATGGCTACACCTTC. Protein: CASSAGTGRNYGYTF.

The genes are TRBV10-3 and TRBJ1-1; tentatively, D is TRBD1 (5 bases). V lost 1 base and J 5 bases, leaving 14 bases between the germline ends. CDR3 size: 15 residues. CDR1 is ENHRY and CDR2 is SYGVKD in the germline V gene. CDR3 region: CAISEFGREGTEAFF. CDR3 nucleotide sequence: TGTGCCATCAGTGAGTTTGGCAGGGAAGGAACTGAAGCTTTCTTT.

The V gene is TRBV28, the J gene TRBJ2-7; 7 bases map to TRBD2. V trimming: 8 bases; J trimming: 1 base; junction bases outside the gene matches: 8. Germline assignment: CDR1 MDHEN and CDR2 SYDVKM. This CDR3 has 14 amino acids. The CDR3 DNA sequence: TGTGCCAGCTGCGTGCGACTAGCATCCTACGAGCAGTACTTC. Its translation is CASCVRLASYEQYF.

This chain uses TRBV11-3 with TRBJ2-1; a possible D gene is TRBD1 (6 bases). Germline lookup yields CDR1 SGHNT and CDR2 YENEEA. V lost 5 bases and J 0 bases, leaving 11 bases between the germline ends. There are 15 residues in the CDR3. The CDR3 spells CASSPTGFSYNEQFF. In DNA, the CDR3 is TGTGCCAGCAGCCCCACAGGGTTCTCCTACAATGAGCAGTTCTTC. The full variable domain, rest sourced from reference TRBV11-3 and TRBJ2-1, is EAGVVQSPRYKIIEKKQPVAFWCNPISGHNTLYWYLQNLGQGPELLIRYENEEAVDDSQLPKDRFSAERLKGVDSTLKIQPAELGDSAVYLCASSPTGFSYNEQFFGPGTRLTVL.

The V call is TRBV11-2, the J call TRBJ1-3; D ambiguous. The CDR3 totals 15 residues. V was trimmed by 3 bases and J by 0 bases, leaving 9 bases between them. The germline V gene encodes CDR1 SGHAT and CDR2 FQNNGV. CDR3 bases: TGTGCCAGCAGCTTTACTGCGCTCTCTGGAAACACCATATATTTT. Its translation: CASSFTALSGNTIYF.